Sequencing of this T cell receptor (beta chain) was carried out in a study of STAT5B mutations in CD4+ large granular lymphocyte leukemia. As originally analysed: A productive frequency of 2.59 x 10-5 was the lowest detectable. Clones were sequenced by immunoSEQ multiplex PCR, and TCRdb holds only the in-frame ones, with some missing. The DNA was the basis for D and trimming; V, J and clone size are from that table. The table lists some 19,000 clones, just over 70% of them singletons. A word on this clone: Antigen specificity is unknown.

Trimming pared 1 base from V and 3 bases from J, leaving 12 bases between. Germline V gene lookup returns CDR1 SGHDN and CDR2 FVKESK. The CDR3 covers 15 residues. Study-wide results and caveats: Top patient clones used TRBV06 genes more often: 8/27 versus 2/35 in controls. Without putative leukemic clones, patient CD4-sorted repertoires remained more clonal than healthy CD4+ repertoires.

Controls came from buffy coats of healthy blood donors. The chain is built from TRBV14 and TRBJ1-2; D remains ambiguous. The TCR comes from a human donor in good health. Sequenced: CD4+ T cells from blood buffy coats. Here the CDR3 reads CASSQALNPYYGYTF. CDR3 nucleotides: TGTGCCAGCAGCCAAGCTCTGAACCCCTACTATGGCTACACCTTC.